This T cell receptor (beta chain) stems from a study of blood T cell repertoires in COVID-19. Turning to the study itself: Italy, Spain and the United States were the sources of the convalescent and acute COVID-19 samples. Nucleic acid was either cDNA or gDNA, and it came from T cells, B-cell-depleted T cells, or PBMCs.

Authors' methods: Counts of nucleated cells, estimated from reference gene primer amplification, were obtained. TCRdb's table, derived via immunoSEQ multiplex PCR, lists solely in-frame clones and lacks some. That table is the source of V, J and clone size, and D and trimming were worked out from the DNA. This sample has about 270,000 clones, with 65% to 90% found just once. Germline V lookup: CDR1 MNHNY, CDR2 SVGAGI (reference sequence). There are 15 residues in the CDR3. V was pared by 2 bases and J by 7 bases, with 9 bases of the junction left unmatched. The chain recombines TRBV6-6 with TRBJ1-2; TRBD1 matches at 8 bases. Sequencing was carried out using peripheral blood. This clonotype was sampled from a woman aged 55-75 years with active or convalescent COVID-19. In nucleotides, the CDR3 is TGTGCCAGCAGTTACCCACAGGGACAGGCGTCTGGCTACACCTTC. This encodes CASSYPQGQASGYTF.